Included here is one T cell receptor (beta chain) sequence, with context. Its antigen is not yet known. No much larger clonotype is one base removed from it; base qualities were not supplied. The data derive from a study of blood T cell repertoires in COVID-19 (dated by TCRdb to 2020 to 2022). Study-level background: Collaborator samples came from the United States, Italy and Spain and covered acute and convalescent phases of COVID-19. Where available, HLA class I and class II types were obtained from metadata supplied by the sample provider rather than from assay-based typing. The repertoires were released in a freely available public database meant as a resource for research on the immune response to SARS-CoV-2. The prospective study material was composed of cDNA or gDNA derived from T cells, B-cell-depleted T cells, or PBMCs. A de-identified subject ID, COVID-19 status, age in years and sex were almost always included in the sample metadata. Subjects who had been exposed to COVID-19, were actively infected with it, or had recovered from it provided the deeply sampled blood TCRbeta repertoires that made up the dataset. Samples came from the ongoing ImmuneRACE study (first 160 participants) plus 1,254 subjects from 6 global collaborators. What the study reported, not specific to this receptor: The amount of clinical and demographic metadata varied by source and participant and was provided uncurated.

Participants in the prospective study were aged roughly 18 to 89 years, lived in more than 20 United States geographic areas, and enrolled through a virtual design. To assign participants to cohorts, the prospective study relied on clinical history that participants themselves reported in a screening survey and a study questionnaire. In the prospective study, mobile phlebotomists collected whole blood, serum and a nasopharyngeal or oropharyngeal swab from each participant. Over an approximately two-month period, participants in the prospective study had the option of providing additional blood draws and questionnaires. Before DNA extraction, prospective study blood samples were shipped either frozen or at room temperature. V trim: 2 bases; J trim: 6 bases; unmatched bases: 12. The CDR3 spans 16 residues, from the cysteine through the phenylalanine. The DNA shown is the 48-base CDR3, in frame from base 1. Per the germline V gene, ENHRY is the CDR1 and SYGVKD is the CDR2.

TCRbeta CDR3 regions were amplified from genomic DNA using the immunoSEQ Assay, a bias-controlled multiplex PCR. The published analysis was carried out like this. The number of nucleated cells in each sample was estimated by amplification of reference gene primers within the assay. To quantify the absolute abundance of each unique TCRbeta CDR3 rearrangement, sequence reads were collapsed and filtered. For each sample, productive Simpson clonality was calculated as the square root of Simpson's diversity index over productive rearrangements. TCRdb holds this immuneACCESS table with in-frame rearrangements only. Some clones are missing; in checked studies, unresolved V genes explain under half, and the rest has no known cause. V, J and clone size are those of that table, while D and trimming were read from the DNA. A total of 200,000 to 250,000 clones appear in this sample, 80% to 90% of them only once. The ten top clones hold 3% to 4% of the sample.

The clonotype originates from a woman in her 40s with acute COVID-19. Input material: PBMCs or T cells enriched from blood (not recorded which). Recombination connected TRBV10-3 to TRBJ2-7; 8 bases in the middle match TRBD2. The sequenced DNA: TGTGCCATCAGTGAGGGCAGCGGGGGAGGGACTTCCGAGCAGTACTTC. It specifies CAISEGSGGGTSEQYF.